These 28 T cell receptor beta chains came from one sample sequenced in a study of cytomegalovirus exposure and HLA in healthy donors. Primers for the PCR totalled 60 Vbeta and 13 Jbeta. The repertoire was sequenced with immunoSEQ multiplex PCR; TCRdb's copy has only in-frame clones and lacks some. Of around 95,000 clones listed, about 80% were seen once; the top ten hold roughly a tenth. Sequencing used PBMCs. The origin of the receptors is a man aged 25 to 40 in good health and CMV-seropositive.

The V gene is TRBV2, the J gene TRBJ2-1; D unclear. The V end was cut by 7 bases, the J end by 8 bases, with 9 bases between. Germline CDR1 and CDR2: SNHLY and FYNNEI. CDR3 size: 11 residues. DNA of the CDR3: TGTGCCAGCAAAACTTCTGATGAGCAGTTCTTC. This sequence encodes CASKTSDEQFF.

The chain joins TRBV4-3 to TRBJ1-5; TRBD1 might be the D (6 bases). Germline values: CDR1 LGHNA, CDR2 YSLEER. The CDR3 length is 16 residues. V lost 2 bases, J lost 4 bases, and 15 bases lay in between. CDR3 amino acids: CASSQPTGRGNQPQHF. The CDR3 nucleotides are TGCGCCAGCAGCCAACCAACAGGGCGCGGGAATCAGCCCCAGCATTTT.

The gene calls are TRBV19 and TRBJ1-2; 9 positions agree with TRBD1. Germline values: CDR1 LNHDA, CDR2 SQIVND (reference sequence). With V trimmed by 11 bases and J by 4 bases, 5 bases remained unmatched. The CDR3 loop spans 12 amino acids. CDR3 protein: CAARTGAYGYTF. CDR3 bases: TGTGCCGCCCGGACAGGGGCCTATGGCTACACCTTC.

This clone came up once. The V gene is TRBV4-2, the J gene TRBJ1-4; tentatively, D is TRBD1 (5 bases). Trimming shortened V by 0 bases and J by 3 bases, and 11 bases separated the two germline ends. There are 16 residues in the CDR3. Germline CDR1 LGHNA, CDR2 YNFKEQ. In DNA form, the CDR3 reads TGTGCCAGCAGCCAAGAACTCAGGGTTTCTAATGAAAAACTGTTTTTT. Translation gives CASSQELRVSNEKLFF.

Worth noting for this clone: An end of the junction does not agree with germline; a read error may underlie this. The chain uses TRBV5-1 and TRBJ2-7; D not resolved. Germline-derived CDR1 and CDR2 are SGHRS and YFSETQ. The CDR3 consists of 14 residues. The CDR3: CASSLESEWNEQCF. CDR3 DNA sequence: TGCGCCAGCAGCTTGGAGAGCGAGTGGAACGAGCAGTGCTTC.

The CDR3 DNA reads as TGTGCCAGCAGCAGGGGGCGCGATCAGCCCCAGCATTTT. Translation gives CASSRGRDQPQHF. This sequence joins TRBV9 and TRBJ1-5, with 7 positions matching TRBD1. Germline loops: CDR1 SGDLS, CDR2 YYNGEE. V lost 4 bases to trimming and J lost 5 bases; unmatched junction nucleotides: 3. This CDR3 spans 13 amino acids.

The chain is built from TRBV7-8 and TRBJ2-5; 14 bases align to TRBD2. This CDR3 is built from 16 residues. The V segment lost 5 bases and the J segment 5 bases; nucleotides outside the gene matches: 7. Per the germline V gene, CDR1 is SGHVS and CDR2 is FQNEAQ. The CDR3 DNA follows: TGTGCCAGCAGCGGGACTAGCGGGGGAGGGTGGGAGACCCAGTACTTC. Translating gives CASSGTSGGGWETQYF.

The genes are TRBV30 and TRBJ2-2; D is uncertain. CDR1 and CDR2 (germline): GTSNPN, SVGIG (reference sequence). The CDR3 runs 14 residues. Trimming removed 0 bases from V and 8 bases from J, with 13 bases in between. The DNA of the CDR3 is TGTGCCTGGAGTGTACTGGGCCACCTGGGGGAGCTGTTTTTT. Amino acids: CAWSVLGHLGELFF.

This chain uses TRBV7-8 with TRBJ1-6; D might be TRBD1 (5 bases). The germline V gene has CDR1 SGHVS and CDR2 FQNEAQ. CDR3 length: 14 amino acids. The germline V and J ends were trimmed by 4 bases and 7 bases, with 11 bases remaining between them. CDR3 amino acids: CASSSRDLNSPLHF. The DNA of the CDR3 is TGTGCCAGCAGCTCCCGGGACTTAAATTCACCCCTCCACTTT.

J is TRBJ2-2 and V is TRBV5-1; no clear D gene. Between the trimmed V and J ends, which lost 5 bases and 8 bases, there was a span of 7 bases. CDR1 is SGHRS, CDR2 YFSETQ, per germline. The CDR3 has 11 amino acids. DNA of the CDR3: TGCGCCAGCAGTTTTTCGGGGGAGCTGTTTTTT. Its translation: CASSFSGELFF. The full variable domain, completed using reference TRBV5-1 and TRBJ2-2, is KAGVTQTPRYLIKTRGQQVTLSCSPISGHRSVSWYQQTPGQGLQFLFEYFSETQRNKGNFPGRFSGRQFSNSRSEMNVSTLELGDSALYLCASSFSGELFFGEGSRLTVL.

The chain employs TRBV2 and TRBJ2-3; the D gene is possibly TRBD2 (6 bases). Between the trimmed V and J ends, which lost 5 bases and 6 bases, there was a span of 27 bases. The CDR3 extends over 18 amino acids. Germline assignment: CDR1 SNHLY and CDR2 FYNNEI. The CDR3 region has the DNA TGTGCCAGCAGTAAGTTGGCGCCAGGGACCCTCCGGGGGGATACGCAGTATTTT. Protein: CASSKLAPGTLRGDTQYF.

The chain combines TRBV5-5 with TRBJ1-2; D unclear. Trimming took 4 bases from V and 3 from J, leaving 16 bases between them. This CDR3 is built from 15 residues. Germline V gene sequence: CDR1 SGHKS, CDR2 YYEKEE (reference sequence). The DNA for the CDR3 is TGTGCCAGCAGCCCCCAAGATCAGCGGTACTATGGCTACACCTTC. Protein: CASSPQDQRYYGYTF.

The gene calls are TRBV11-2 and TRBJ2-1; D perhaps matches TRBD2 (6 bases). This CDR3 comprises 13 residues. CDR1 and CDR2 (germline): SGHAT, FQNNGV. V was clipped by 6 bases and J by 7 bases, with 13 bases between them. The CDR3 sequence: CASRKEGPNEQFF. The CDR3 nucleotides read TGTGCCAGCAGAAAGGAGGGTCCAAATGAGCAGTTCTTC.

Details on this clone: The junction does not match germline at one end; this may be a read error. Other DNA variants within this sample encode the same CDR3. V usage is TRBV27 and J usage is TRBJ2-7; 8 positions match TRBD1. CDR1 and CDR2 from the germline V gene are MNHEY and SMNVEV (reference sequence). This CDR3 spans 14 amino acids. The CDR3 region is CASSPSDREYEQYF. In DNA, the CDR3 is TGCGCCAGCAGTCCCTCGGACAGGGAGTACGAGCAGTACTTC.

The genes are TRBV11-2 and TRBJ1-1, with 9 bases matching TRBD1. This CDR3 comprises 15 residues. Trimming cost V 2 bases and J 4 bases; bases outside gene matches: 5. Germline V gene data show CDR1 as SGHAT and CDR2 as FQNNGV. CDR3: CASSLTGGAGTEAFF. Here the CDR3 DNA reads TGTGCCAGCAGCTTAACAGGGGGCGCGGGCACTGAAGCTTTCTTT.

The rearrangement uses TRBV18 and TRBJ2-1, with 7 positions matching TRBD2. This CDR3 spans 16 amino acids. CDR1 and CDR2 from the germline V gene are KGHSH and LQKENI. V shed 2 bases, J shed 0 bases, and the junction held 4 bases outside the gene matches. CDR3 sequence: CASSPLGGGSYNEQFF. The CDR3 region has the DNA TGTGCCAGCTCACCATTGGGGGGGGGCTCCTACAATGAGCAGTTCTTC.

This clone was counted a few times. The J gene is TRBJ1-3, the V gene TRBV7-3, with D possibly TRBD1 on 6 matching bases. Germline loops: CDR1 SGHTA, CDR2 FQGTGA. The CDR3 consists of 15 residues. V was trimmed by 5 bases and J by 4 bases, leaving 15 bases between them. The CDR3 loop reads CASSNQQGRGNTIYF. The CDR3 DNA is TGTGCCAGCAGCAATCAACAGGGTCGAGGAAACACCATATATTTT.

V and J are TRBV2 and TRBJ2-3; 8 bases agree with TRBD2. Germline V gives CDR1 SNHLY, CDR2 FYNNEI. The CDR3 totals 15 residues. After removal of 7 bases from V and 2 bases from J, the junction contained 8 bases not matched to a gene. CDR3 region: CASKSGGLVTDTQYF. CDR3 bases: TGTGCCAGCAAGAGCGGGGGTTTGGTCACAGATACGCAGTATTTT.

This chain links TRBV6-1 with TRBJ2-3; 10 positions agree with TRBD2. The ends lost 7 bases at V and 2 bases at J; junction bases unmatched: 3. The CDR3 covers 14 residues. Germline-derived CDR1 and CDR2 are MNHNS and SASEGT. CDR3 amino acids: CASKAGGHTDTQYF. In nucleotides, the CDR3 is TGTGCCAGCAAAGCGGGGGGGCACACAGATACGCAGTATTTT.

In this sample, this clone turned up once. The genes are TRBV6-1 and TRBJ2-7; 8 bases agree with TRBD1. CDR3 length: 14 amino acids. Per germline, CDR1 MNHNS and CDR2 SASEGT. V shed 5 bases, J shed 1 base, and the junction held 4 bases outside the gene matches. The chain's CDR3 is CASSPDRVSYEQYF. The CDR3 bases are TGTGCCAGCAGTCCGGACAGGGTGTCCTACGAGCAGTACTTC.

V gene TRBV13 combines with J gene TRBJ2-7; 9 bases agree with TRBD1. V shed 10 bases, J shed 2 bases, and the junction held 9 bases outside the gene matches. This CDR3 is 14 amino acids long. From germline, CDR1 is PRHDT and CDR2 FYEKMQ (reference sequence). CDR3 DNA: TGTGCCACGACCGGACAGGGGTTACCCTACGAGCAGTACTTC. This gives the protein CATTGQGLPYEQYF.

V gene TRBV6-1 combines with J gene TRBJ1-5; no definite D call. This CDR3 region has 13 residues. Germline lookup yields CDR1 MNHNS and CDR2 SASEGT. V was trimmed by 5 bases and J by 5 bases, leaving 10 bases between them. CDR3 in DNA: TGTGCCAGCAGTCAGGTCCCGGATCAGCCCCAGCATTTT. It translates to CASSQVPDQPQHF.

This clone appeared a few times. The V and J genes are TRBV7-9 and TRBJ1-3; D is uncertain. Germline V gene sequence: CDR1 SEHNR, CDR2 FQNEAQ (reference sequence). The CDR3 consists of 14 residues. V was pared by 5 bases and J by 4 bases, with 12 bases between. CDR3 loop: CASSDLTEGNTIYF. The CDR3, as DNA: TGTGCCAGCAGCGACCTGACTGAAGGAAACACCATATATTTT. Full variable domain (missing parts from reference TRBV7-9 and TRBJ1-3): DTGVSQNPRHKITKRGQNVTFRCDPISEHNRLYWYRQTLGQGPEFLTYFQNEAQLEKSRLLSDRFSAERPKGSFSTLEIQRTEQGDSAMYLCASSDLTEGNTIYFGEGSWLTVV.

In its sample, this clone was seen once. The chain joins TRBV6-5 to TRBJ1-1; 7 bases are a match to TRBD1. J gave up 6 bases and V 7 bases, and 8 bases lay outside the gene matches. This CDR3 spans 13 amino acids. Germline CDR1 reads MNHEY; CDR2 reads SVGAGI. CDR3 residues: CASNIQGTAEAFF. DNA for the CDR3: TGTGCCAGCAATATACAGGGGACCGCTGAAGCTTTCTTT.

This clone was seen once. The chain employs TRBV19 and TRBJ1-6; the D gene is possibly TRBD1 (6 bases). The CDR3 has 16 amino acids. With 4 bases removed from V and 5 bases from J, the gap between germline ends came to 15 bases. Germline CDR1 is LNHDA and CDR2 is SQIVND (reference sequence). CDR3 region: CASSTFTGPDNSPLHF. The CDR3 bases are TGTGCCAGTAGTACCTTTACAGGGCCGGATAATTCACCCCTCCACTTT.

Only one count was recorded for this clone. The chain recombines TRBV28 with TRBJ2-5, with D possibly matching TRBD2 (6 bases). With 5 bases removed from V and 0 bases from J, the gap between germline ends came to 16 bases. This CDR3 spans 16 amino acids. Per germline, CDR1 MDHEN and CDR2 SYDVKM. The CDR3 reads CASSAHPSDYQETQYF. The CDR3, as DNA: TGTGCCAGCAGTGCCCACCCTAGCGACTACCAAGAGACCCAGTACTTC.

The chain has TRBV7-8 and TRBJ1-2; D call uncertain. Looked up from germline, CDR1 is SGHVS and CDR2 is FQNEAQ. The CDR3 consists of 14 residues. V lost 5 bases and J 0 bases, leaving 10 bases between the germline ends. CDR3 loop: CASSNSRSNYGYTF. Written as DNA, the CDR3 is TGTGCCAGCAGCAACAGCCGCTCTAACTATGGCTACACCTTC.

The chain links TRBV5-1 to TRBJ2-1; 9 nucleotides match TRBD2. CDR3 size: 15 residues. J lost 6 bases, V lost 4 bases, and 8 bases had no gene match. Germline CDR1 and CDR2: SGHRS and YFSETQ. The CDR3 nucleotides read TGCGCCAGCAGCAACGGTGCTAGCGGGGTCAATGAGCAGTTCTTC. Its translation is CASSNGASGVNEQFF.